This T cell receptor (beta chain) is drawn from a study of vaccination effects on CD4 cells after COVID-19. Before sequencing took place, the ViraFEST assay used viral peptide pools to expand antigen-specific CD4+ T cells. CD4+ T cells were isolated after around 9 days of culture. Vaccinated participants had no history of SARS-CoV-2 infection and tested negative for nucleocapsid antibodies. Both day 3 and day 7 saw half the medium replaced with IL-2 medium. Measured with immunoSEQ multiplex PCR; TCRdb has only the in-frame clones, and not every one. The table has about 25,000 clones, 65% to 80% seen once. For this clone: Antigen specificity is unknown.

CDR1 and CDR2 from the germline V gene are SGHRS and YFSETQ. The CDR3 runs 13 residues. The V end was cut by 4 bases, the J end by 4 bases, with 9 bases between. The chain couples TRBV5-1 to TRBJ1-5; D unresolved. The sequences come from CD4+ T cells from PBMCs cultured with HCoV-NL63 spike peptides, collected before COVID-19 vaccination. The TCR sequence derives from a human donor who received a COVID-19 vaccine. The CDR3 loop is CASSEGGNQPQHF. CDR3 nucleotide sequence: TGCGCCAGCAGCGAGGGTGGAAATCAGCCCCAGCATTTT. Full variable domain (outside the CDR3, taken from reference TRBV5-1 and TRBJ1-5): KAGVTQTPRYLIKTRGQQVTLSCSPISGHRSVSWYQQTPGQGLQFLFEYFSETQRNKGNFPGRFSGRQFSNSRSEMNVSTLELGDSALYLCASSEGGNQPQHFGDGTRLSIL.